This is a list of T cell receptor beta chains from one sample in a study of T cell responses to AZD1222 COVID-19 vaccine. Some clones are missing from TCRdb's copy, which holds only in-frame ones; the method was immunoSEQ multiplex PCR. The table has 90,000 or so clones, roughly 88% seen once. Sample: peripheral blood, taken on day 0 of AZD1222 vaccination. These TCRs come from an adult in good health. Each CDR3 is given with its conserved first and last residue. A D gene is named only where the DNA matches it firmly. Rows may omit the clone size; those that give it use once, few, many or a size class.

CDR3 DNA,CDR3 protein,clone size,V gene,J gene,D gene
TGTGCCACCAGCAGACCACAGACAGGAGGGAACAATGAGCAGTTCTTC,CATSRPQTGGNNEQFF,NA,TRBV15,TRBJ2-1,NA
TGTGGCAGCGGGACAGGGTCGAGGAATTCACCCCTCCACTTT,CGSGTGSRNSPLHF,NA,TRBV28,TRBJ1-6,TRBD1
TGCAGCGTCGAGGACAGGGGAAGAACCTACGAGCAGTACTTC,CSVEDRGRTYEQYF,once,TRBV29-1,TRBJ2-7,TRBD1
TGTGCCAGCAGCCAGGGGTATTCGACAGGGGGCAGGACAGATACGCAGTATTTT,CASSQGYSTGGRTDTQYF,NA,TRBV5-8,TRBJ2-3,TRBD1
TGTGCCACCAGCAGAGATCCCAAGAGCGATACGCAGTATTTT,CATSRDPKSDTQYF,NA,TRBV15,TRBJ2-3,NA
TGTCCCCACGTGCAGATTGAGATCAGAAACTCTGGAAACACCATATATTTT,CPHVQIEIRNSGNTIYF,NA,TRBV12-2,TRBJ1-3,NA
TGTGCCACCAGTGATTTGCGGGGGACAGGGGACACCGGGGAGCTGTTTTTT,CATSDLRGTGDTGELFF,NA,TRBV24-1,TRBJ2-2,TRBD1
TGTGCCAGCAGTTCTACTAGCGCCCTATCCTACAATGAGCAGTTCTTC,CASSSTSALSYNEQFF,NA,TRBV7-3,TRBJ2-1,TRBD2
TGTGCCAGCAGCCAAGATTCGGGCCCGCGGGTCGATGAGCAGTTCTTC,CASSQDSGPRVDEQFF,NA,TRBV3-1/TRBV3-2,TRBJ2-1,NA
TGTGCCAGCTCACCGGGGACCTCTGGAAACACCATATATTTT,CASSPGTSGNTIYF,once,TRBV18,TRBJ1-3,NA
TGTGCCAGCAGCCAAGATGGGGGGAGAGAGCAGTACTTC,CASSQDGGREQYF,once,TRBV3-1/TRBV3-2,TRBJ2-7,NA
TGTGCCAGCAGCCAAGATTTGTTACAGGGGGGTAACAATGAGCAGTTCTTC,CASSQDLLQGGNNEQFF,NA,TRBV3-1/TRBV3-2,TRBJ2-1,TRBD1
TGTGCTAGTGGTTCGAATGGGGTTCCCCCAGGATATGGCTACACCTTC,CASGSNGVPPGYGYTF,few,TRBV12-5,TRBJ1-2,NA
TGTGCCACCAGCCGGGACAACACCCACACTGAAGCTTTCTTT,CATSRDNTHTEAFF,NA,TRBV15,TRBJ1-1,NA
TGCGCCAGCAGCTTGAGGTCGGCTAGCGGGGACACCGGGGAGCTGTTTTTT,CASSLRSASGDTGELFF,NA,TRBV5-1,TRBJ2-2,TRBD2
TGTGCCAGCAGCCAGAGCGGGGTAAACAATGAGCAGTTCTTC,CASSQSGVNNEQFF,NA,TRBV3-1/TRBV3-2,TRBJ2-1,TRBD2
TGCAGCGTAGGGACAAACAATGAGCAGTTCTTC,CSVGTNNEQFF,NA,TRBV29-1,TRBJ2-1,NA
TGTGCCAGCAGTTCCGGACTAGCGGGAACGGGGGAGCTGTTTTTT,CASSSGLAGTGELFF,once,TRBV6-2/TRBV6-3,TRBJ2-2,TRBD2
TGTGCCAGTAGTACATACTCTGGAAACACCATATATTTT,CASSTYSGNTIYF,NA,TRBV19,TRBJ1-3,NA
TGTGCCAGCAGTTACGGTCGGGGATCTAATGAAAAACTGTTTTTT,CASSYGRGSNEKLFF,few,TRBV6-5,TRBJ1-4,NA
TGTGCCAGCAGCTTACTAAATGAGCAGTTCTTC,CASSLLNEQFF,NA,TRBV7-9,TRBJ2-1,NA
TGTGCCAGCTCACCTCAGGGGGCGGGCAATCAGCCCCAGCATTTT,CASSPQGAGNQPQHF,NA,TRBV18,TRBJ1-5,TRBD1
TGTGCCAGCAGCTTGTGGTCAGGGCTATCCTACGAGCAGTACTTC,CASSLWSGLSYEQYF,NA,TRBV5-8,TRBJ2-7,NA
TGTGCCAGCAGCTCCCCCCGGCTAGCGGTCTACAATGAGCAGTTCTTC,CASSSPRLAVYNEQFF,NA,TRBV7-2,TRBJ2-1,TRBD2
TGTGCCAGCAGGACCTCTCAGGGCATCGCCACTGAAGCTTTCTTT,CASRTSQGIATEAFF,few,TRBV27,TRBJ1-1,NA
TGCAGCGTTGCAGGGGTGGGGGAAAAACTGTTTTTT,CSVAGVGEKLFF,few,TRBV29-1,TRBJ1-4,NA
TGTGCCAGCAGTTTATTTAATAGACTAGCGGCCACAGATACGCAGTATTTT,CASSLFNRLAATDTQYF,NA,TRBV27,TRBJ2-3,TRBD2
TGTGCCAGCAGTTTAGCGGGGAGTGGAGCTAATGAAAAACTGTTTTTT,CASSLAGSGANEKLFF,NA,TRBV28,TRBJ1-4,NA
TGTGCCAGTAGTCCCCCCGGGCGGAAACAAGAGACCCAGTACTTC,CASSPPGRKQETQYF,NA,TRBV19,TRBJ2-5,NA
TGTGCCAGCAGCTCCCAAGCAACTAATGAAAAACTGTTTTTT,CASSSQATNEKLFF,NA,TRBV9,TRBJ1-4,NA
TGTGCCAGCTCACCACCCATTTTCGTGGCCGGCTCCTACGAGCAGTACTTC,CASSPPIFVAGSYEQYF,NA,TRBV18,TRBJ2-7,NA
TGCAGCGTTTGCTTGTCAACCAGCGATCAGCCCCAGCATTTT,CSVCLSTSDQPQHF,NA,TRBV29-1,TRBJ1-5,NA
TGCGCCAGCAGCCAAGAAGACAGTAGTAACTCACCCCTCCACTTT,CASSQEDSSNSPLHF,NA,TRBV4-1,TRBJ1-6,NA
TGTGCCAGCAGCCAAGACCTAGCGGGAGTCTCCTACGAGCAGTACTTC,CASSQDLAGVSYEQYF,NA,TRBV4-2,TRBJ2-7,TRBD2
TGTGCCAGCAGGGGCGGATCTCCGGGCCCCTACGAGCAGTACTTC,CASRGGSPGPYEQYF,NA,TRBV28,TRBJ2-7,NA
TGTGCTAGTGGGCTCGGGGTAGCGGGAGCGGCCGGGGAGCTGTTTTTT,CASGLGVAGAAGELFF,NA,TRBV12-5,TRBJ2-2,TRBD2
TGTGCCAGCAGTGACAGGGCCTTCGCTGAAGCTTTCTTT,CASSDRAFAEAFF,NA,TRBV12-3/TRBV12-4,TRBJ1-1,TRBD1
TGTGCCAGCCTTGGGCCCCCGGGGGGCTCTGGAAACACCATATATTTT,CASLGPPGGSGNTIYF,once,TRBV28,TRBJ1-3,NA
TGTGCCACCAAAGGTGGCAGCACCACAGATACGCAGTATTTT,CATKGGSTTDTQYF,NA,TRBV24-1,TRBJ2-3,NA
TGCAGTGCTACTCTCCTCTATGGCTACACCTTC,CSATLLYGYTF,NA,TRBV20-1,TRBJ1-2,NA
TGCGCCAGCAGCAGCACCGGGACCGAGGGAGCCAAAAACATTCAGTACTTC,CASSSTGTEGAKNIQYF,NA,TRBV5-1,TRBJ2-4,NA
TGTGCCAGCAGGACGGACCAAGATACGCAGTATTTT,CASRTDQDTQYF,NA,TRBV2,TRBJ2-3,NA
TGTGCTAGTGGTTCGGACGCGCGAGAGACCCAGTACTTC,CASGSDARETQYF,NA,TRBV12-5,TRBJ2-5,NA
TGTGCCAGCAGCGCCGGGGCCAACGTCCTGACTTTC,CASSAGANVLTF,NA,TRBV2,TRBJ2-6,NA
TGTGCCAGCAGTAAACTAGCGGGAGATAACTACGAGCAGTACTTC,CASSKLAGDNYEQYF,once,TRBV28,TRBJ2-7,TRBD2
TGTGCCAGCAGTTTATTGGCCACTGAAGCTTTCTTT,CASSLLATEAFF,NA,TRBV28,TRBJ1-1,NA
TGTGCCAGCAGCTTACAGCGGAATCAGCCCCAGCATTTT,CASSLQRNQPQHF,NA,TRBV7-9,TRBJ1-5,NA
TGTGCCACCAGTGATCGGACTAGCGGGAGAGGCTACAATGAGCAGTTCTTC,CATSDRTSGRGYNEQFF,NA,TRBV24-1,TRBJ2-1,TRBD2
TGTGCCACCAGCGAGCGAGTGGGAAACACCATATATTTT,CATSERVGNTIYF,few,TRBV15,TRBJ1-3,NA